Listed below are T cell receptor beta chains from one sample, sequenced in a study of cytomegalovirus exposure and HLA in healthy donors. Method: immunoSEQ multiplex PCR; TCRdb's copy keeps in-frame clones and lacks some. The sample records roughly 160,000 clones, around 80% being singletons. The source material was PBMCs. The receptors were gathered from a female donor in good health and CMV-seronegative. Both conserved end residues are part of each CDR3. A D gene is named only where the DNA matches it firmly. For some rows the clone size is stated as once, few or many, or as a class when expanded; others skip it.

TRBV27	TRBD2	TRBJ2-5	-	TGTGCCAGCAGTTCGCCGGGGGGGCCGGGGACCCAGTACTTC	CASSSPGGPGTQYF
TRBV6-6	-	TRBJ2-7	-	TGTGCCAGCAGAATGGACATTCCCTACGAGCAGTACTTC	CASRMDIPYEQYF
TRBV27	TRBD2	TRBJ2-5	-	TGTGCCAGCAGTTTATCTAGCGGGAGGACAGGGACCCAGTACTTC	CASSLSSGRTGTQYF
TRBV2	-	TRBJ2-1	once	TGTGCCAGCACCGAGATAAAGTACAATGAGCAGTTCTTC	CASTEIKYNEQFF
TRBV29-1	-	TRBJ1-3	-	TGCAGCGTGACGGAGGGGAGCAGGTCCTCTGGAAACACCATATATTTT	CSVTEGSRSSGNTIYF
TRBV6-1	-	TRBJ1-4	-	TGCGCCAGCAGTGATACCTCCGGGGGGGGTGAAAAACTGTTTTTT	CASSDTSGGGEKLFF
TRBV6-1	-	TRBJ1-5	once	TGTGCCAGCAGTGCTGGAGAGATAAGCAATCAGCCCCAGCATTTT	CASSAGEISNQPQHF
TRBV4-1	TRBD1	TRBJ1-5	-	TGCGCCGGACGGTCGCCGGGACAGGGGAGGAATCAGCCCCAGCATTTT	CAGRSPGQGRNQPQHF
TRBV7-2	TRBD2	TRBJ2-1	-	TGTGCCAGCAGCTTAAATTATGTGCAGACTAGCGGGAGTTATGAGCAGTTCTTC	CASSLNYVQTSGSYEQFF
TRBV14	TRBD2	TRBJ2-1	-	TGTGCCAGCAGCCAACTTTCAGCGGGAGGGTACAATGAGCAGTTCTTC	CASSQLSAGGYNEQFF
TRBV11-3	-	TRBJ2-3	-	TGTGCCAGCAGCCGACTTAGCACCGATACGCAGTATTTT	CASSRLSTDTQYF
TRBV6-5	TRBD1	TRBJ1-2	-	TGTGCCAGCAGACCGACAGGGAAGAACGGCTACACCTTC	CASRPTGKNGYTF
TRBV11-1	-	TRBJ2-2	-	TGTGCCAGCAGCTCGGCGAGGGTAGGGACCGGGGAGCTGTTTTTT	CASSSARVGTGELFF
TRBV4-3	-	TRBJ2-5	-	TGCGCCAGCAGCCAAGATTTGGCAGATCAAGAGACCCAGTACTTC	CASSQDLADQETQYF
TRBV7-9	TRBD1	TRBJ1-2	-	TGTGCCAGCAGCTTAGGTACCGGGACAGGAAGTGGCTACACCTTC	CASSLGTGTGSGYTF
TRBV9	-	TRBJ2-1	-	TGTGCCAGCAGCGTCTGGAGCACCCTGGGTGAGCAGTTCTTC	CASSVWSTLGEQFF
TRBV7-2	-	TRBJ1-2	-	TGTGCCAGCAGCTCCCACCAGGGAAGGGCCTCATATGGCTACACCTTC	CASSSHQGRASYGYTF
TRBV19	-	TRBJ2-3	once	TGTGCCAGTAGTACCCGGTCGGAGCGGGCCACCCATACGCAGTATTTT	CASSTRSERATHTQYF
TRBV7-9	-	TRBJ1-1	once	TGTGCCAGCAGCTCCAGGGGCGGGAACACTGAAGCTTTCTTT	CASSSRGGNTEAFF
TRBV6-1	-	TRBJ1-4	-	TGTGCCAGCAGAGCGGACGGAACAACTAATGAAAAACTGTTTTTT	CASRADGTTNEKLFF
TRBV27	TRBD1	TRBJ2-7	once	TGTGCCAGCAGTCCGGGACAGGGTCCTTACGAGCAGTACTTC	CASSPGQGPYEQYF
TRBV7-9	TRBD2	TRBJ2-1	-	TGTGTAGTAGCGGGGAGTCGATACAATGAGCAGTTCTTC	CVVAGSRYNEQFF
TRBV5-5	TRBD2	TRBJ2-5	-	TGTGCCAGCAGCAACCTAGCGGGGGCGGGAGAGACCCAGTACTTC	CASSNLAGAGETQYF
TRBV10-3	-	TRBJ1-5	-	TGTGCCATCAGTGATCCAACAGGGATAAGTCAGCCCCAGCATTTT	CAISDPTGISQPQHF
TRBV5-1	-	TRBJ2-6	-	TGCGCCAGCAGCTTGGCGGGGAATGGACCACGGGCCAACGTCCTGACTTTC	CASSLAGNGPRANVLTF
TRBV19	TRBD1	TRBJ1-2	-	TGTGCCAGTAGTCCGAGGGACAGGGGGCGAGGCTACACCTTC	CASSPRDRGRGYTF
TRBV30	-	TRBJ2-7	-	TGTGCCTGGAGTGTATCCCCCCGAGGAGAGCAGTACTTC	CAWSVSPRGEQYF
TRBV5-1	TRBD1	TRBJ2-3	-	TGCGCCAGCAGCCAGGACAGGGCTAGCACAGATACGCAGTATTTT	CASSQDRASTDTQYF
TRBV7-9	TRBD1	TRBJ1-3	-	TGTGCCAGCAGCCAACCGGGGACAGGGGGAAACACCATATATTTT	CASSQPGTGGNTIYF
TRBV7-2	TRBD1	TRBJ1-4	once	TGTGCCAGCAGCTTAGAGCCCTTCAGGGGGCGGGATGAAAAACTGTTTTTT	CASSLEPFRGRDEKLFF
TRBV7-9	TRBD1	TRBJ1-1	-	TGTGCCAGCAGCCTCCATGGACAGGAGGAAGGTAATGAAGCTTTCTTT	CASSLHGQEEGNEAFF
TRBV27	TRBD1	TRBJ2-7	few	TGTGCCAGCGGGGGACAGGGATTCTACGAGCAGTACTTC	CASGGQGFYEQYF
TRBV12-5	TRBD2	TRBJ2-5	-	TGTGCTAGTGGTTTGGGTAATAGCGGGAGGGCCCGGGAGACCCAGTACTTC	CASGLGNSGRARETQYF
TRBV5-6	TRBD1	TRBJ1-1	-	TGTGCCAGCAGCAACAGGGGCCTGAACACTGAAGCTTTCTTT	CASSNRGLNTEAFF
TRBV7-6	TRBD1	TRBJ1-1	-	TGTGCCAGCAGCTCAATACCTGGACAGGCCGTTAACACTGAAGCTTTCTTT	CASSSIPGQAVNTEAFF
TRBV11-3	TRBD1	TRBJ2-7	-	TGTGCCAGCAGCAAGGGACAGGGGCTTTTCCAGTACTTC	CASSKGQGLFQYF
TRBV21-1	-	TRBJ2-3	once	TGTGCCAGCAGCTGCCGGGACAGGGGTTCAGATACGCAGTATTTT	CASSCRDRGSDTQYF
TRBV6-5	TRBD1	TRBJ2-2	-	TGTGCCAGCCGCGGACAGGGGGCGGCCGGGGAGCTGTTTTTT	CASRGQGAAGELFF
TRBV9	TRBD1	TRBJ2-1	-	TGTGCCAGCAGCGTAGAAGGGGGCGCGAGCAATGAGCAGTTCTTC	CASSVEGGASNEQFF
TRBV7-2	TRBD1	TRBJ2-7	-	TGTGCCAGCAGCTCGGGACCGGGACAGGTTGCCTACGAGCAGTACTTC	CASSSGPGQVAYEQYF
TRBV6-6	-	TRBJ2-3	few	TGTGCCAGCAGTTTCCGCGGACTGACGCAGTATTTT	CASSFRGLTQYF
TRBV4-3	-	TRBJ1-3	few	TGCGCCAGCAGCCAAGAGAGCTCTGGAAACACCATATATTTT	CASSQESSGNTIYF
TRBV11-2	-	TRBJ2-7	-	TGTGCCAGCAGCCCACCAGGGCTGGATCGCTACGAGCAGTACTTC	CASSPPGLDRYEQYF
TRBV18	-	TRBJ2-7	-	TGTGCCAGCTCAACGGGGCGGGACTACGAGCAGTACTTC	CASSTGRDYEQYF
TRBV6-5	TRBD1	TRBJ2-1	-	TGTGCCAGCAGCCCCCAGGGGGCCTCCTACAATGAGCAGTTCTTC	CASSPQGASYNEQFF
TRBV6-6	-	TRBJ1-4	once	TGTGCCAGCAGTCAATTTCCAACTAATGAAAAACTGTTTTTT	CASSQFPTNEKLFF
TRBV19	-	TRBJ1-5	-	TGTGCCAGTAGTATTGGGCGGCGGGGAAATCAGCCCCAGCATTTT	CASSIGRRGNQPQHF
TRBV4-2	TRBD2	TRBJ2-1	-	TGTGCCAGCAGCACTCCCGGGACTAGCGGTTTGCCCAGCGAGCAGTTCTTC	CASSTPGTSGLPSEQFF
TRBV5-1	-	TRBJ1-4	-	TGCGCCAGCAGCTTGGGCGGGGCAGCTAATGAAAAACTGTTTTTT	CASSLGGAANEKLFF
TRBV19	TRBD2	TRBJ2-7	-	TGTGCCAGCCGCGCGGCGGGGGGGTTCGAGCAGTACTTC	CASRAAGGFEQYF
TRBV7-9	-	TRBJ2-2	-	TGTGCCAGCAGCCCCCTCGGGGGTGCCGGGGAGCTGTTTTTT	CASSPLGGAGELFF
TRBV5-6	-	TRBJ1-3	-	TGTGCCAGCGCCCGTGGTGCGGGAAACACCATATATTTT	CASARGAGNTIYF
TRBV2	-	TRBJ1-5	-	TGTGCCAGCACTCAAGAGGTCGGAGGAGCCGATCAGCCCCAGCATTTT	CASTQEVGGADQPQHF
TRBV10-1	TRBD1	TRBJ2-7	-	TGCGCCAGCAGTGGGGACAGGGGGCGCCGGGACGAGCAGTACTTC	CASSGDRGRRDEQYF
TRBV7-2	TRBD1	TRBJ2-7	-	TGTGCCAGCAGCTTAAGTAGGACAGGGGTCTACGAGCAGTACTTC	CASSLSRTGVYEQYF
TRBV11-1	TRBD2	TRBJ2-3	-	TGTGCCAGCAGCTACGGGGGGATTGAGGATACGCAGTATTTT	CASSYGGIEDTQYF
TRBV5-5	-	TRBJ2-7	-	TGTGCCAGCAGCCAGGCAGGGGCCTACGAGCAGTACTTC	CASSQAGAYEQYF
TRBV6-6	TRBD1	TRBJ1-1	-	TGTGCCAGCAGGCAAACAGGGGTTGCTTTCTTT	CASRQTGVAFF
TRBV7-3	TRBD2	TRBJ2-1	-	TGTGCCAGCAGCTTAGAGGGCCTAGCGGGGGGGCTAAGAGAGCAGTTCTTC	CASSLEGLAGGLREQFF
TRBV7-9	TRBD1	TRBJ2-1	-	TGTGCCAGCAGCCTTCATGACAGGGGGGTTTCATCAAGTGACAATGAGCAGTTCTTC	CASSLHDRGVSSSDNEQFF